The 12 T cell receptor beta chains presented below share a single source sample, sequenced in a study of blood T cell repertoires in COVID-19. The data were produced by immunoSEQ multiplex PCR, yet TCRdb's version contains in-frame clones alone and is incomplete. The sample has about 120,000 clones; about 80% are singletons. What was sequenced was peripheral blood. Source of these receptors: a woman in her 40s with acute or convalescent COVID-19.

The chain uses TRBV9 and TRBJ2-1, with a possible D match to TRBD1 (6 bases). V was shortened by 0 bases and J by 5 bases, with 12 bases between the two germline ends. The CDR3 covers 15 residues. Germline CDR1 is SGDLS and CDR2 is YYNGEE. The CDR3 sequence is CASSVDRELHNEQFF. As DNA, the CDR3 is TGTGCCAGCAGCGTAGACAGGGAACTGCACAATGAGCAGTTCTTC.

Here the CDR3 reads CASSQSHRANTEAFF. For the CDR3, the DNA is TGTGCCAGCAGCCAAAGTCACAGGGCGAACACTGAAGCTTTCTTT. The chain has TRBV3-1 (or the pseudogene TRBV3-2) and TRBJ1-1, with D perhaps matching TRBD1 (6 bases). Germline V gene lookup returns CDR1 LGHDT and CDR2 YNNKEL (reference sequence). There are 15 residues in the CDR3. Trimming pared 2 bases from V and 1 base from J, leaving 11 bases between.

The gene calls are TRBV5-6 and TRBJ2-1; 10 nucleotides agree with TRBD2. In germline, CDR1 is SGHDT, CDR2 YYEEEE. Trimming removed 2 bases from V and 3 bases from J; junction bases left unmatched: 5. The CDR3 sequence is 16 residues long. CDR3 region: CASSFSSGGVYNEQFF. Here the CDR3 DNA reads TGTGCCAGCAGCTTCTCTAGCGGGGGAGTCTACAATGAGCAGTTCTTC. Filled out from reference TRBV5-6 and TRBJ2-1, the complete variable domain reads DAGVTQSPTHLIKTRGQQVTLRCSPKSGHDTVSWYQQALGQGPQFIFQYYEEEERQRGNFPDRFSGHQFPNYSSELNVNALLLGDSALYLCASSFSSGGVYNEQFFGPGTRLTVL.

The J gene is TRBJ1-1, the V gene TRBV7-2; 10 bases map to TRBD1. This CDR3 region has 16 residues. Germline V lookup: CDR1 SGHTA, CDR2 FQGNSA. J gave up 7 bases and V 0 bases, and 8 bases lay outside the gene matches. The CDR3 region has the DNA TGTGCCAGCAGCTTAGCTGACAGGGGGCGTTCGGTTGAAGCTTTCTTT. Translating gives CASSLADRGRSVEAFF. The complete variable domain, with remaining parts taken from reference TRBV7-2 and TRBJ1-1, reads GAGVSQSPSNKVTEKGKDVELRCDPISGHTALYWYRQSLGQGLEFLIYFQGNSAPDKSGLPSDRFSAERTGGSVSTLTIQRTQQEDSAVYLCASSLADRGRSVEAFFGQGTRLTVV.

This chain connects TRBV10-3 to TRBJ2-1; 7 nucleotides agree with TRBD2. Germline values: CDR1 ENHRY, CDR2 SYGVKD. J lost 7 bases, V lost 2 bases, and 5 bases had no gene match. The CDR3 is 14 residues long. The CDR3 here is CAISEGLVTNEQFF. In DNA, the CDR3 is TGTGCCATCAGTGAGGGACTAGTCACGAATGAGCAGTTCTTC.

The gene calls are TRBV6-2 or TRBV6-3 and TRBJ1-3; no reliable D call. Trimming pared 2 bases from V and 0 bases from J, leaving 17 bases between. The CDR3 is 18 residues long. Germline V gene data show CDR1 as MNHEY and CDR2 as SVGEGT. The CDR3 reads CASSYQLEGGASGNTIYF. For the CDR3, the DNA is TGTGCCAGCAGTTACCAACTAGAGGGAGGCGCCTCTGGAAACACCATATATTTT.

This clone came up a few times. The chain carries TRBV6-5 and TRBJ1-5, with no clear D. This CDR3 has 15 amino acids. The V end was cut by 0 bases, the J end by 1 base, with 7 bases between. Per germline, CDR1 MNHEY and CDR2 SVGAGI. CDR3 coding DNA: TGTGCCAGCAGTTACTCCGCGAGGAGCAATCAGCCCCAGCATTTT. Translation gives CASSYSARSNQPQHF.

This chain links TRBV30 with TRBJ2-4; 13 bases agree with TRBD2. The germline V gene has CDR1 GTSNPN and CDR2 SVGIG (reference sequence). V lost 7 bases and J lost 6; bases outside the gene matches: 9. This CDR3 spans 15 amino acids. CDR3 in amino acids: CAYSPTSGGINIQYF. The CDR3 DNA follows: TGTGCCTACTCCCCGACTAGCGGGGGGATAAACATTCAGTACTTC.

In this sample, this clone turned up a few times. The CDR3 DNA sequence: TGCGCCAGCAGCCTTCAGGGGAACACTGAAGCTTTCTTT. It yields the protein CASSLQGNTEAFF. The chain links TRBV4-1 to TRBJ1-1; D possibly corresponds to TRBD1 (5 bases). There are 13 residues in the CDR3. Deletions cut 4 bases from V and 1 base from J, with 7 bases between. The germline gives CDR1 MGHRA, CDR2 YSYEKL.

This rearrangement joins TRBV7-2 to TRBJ1-3, with TRBD1 matching over 8 bases. The CDR3 sequence is 16 residues long. CDR1 is SGHTA and CDR2 is FQGNSA in the germline V gene. V trimming: 4 bases; J trimming: 3 bases; junction bases outside the gene matches: 8. The CDR3 loop is CASSYQTGTGGNTIYF. CDR3 DNA sequence: TGTGCCAGCAGCTACCAAACCGGGACAGGTGGAAACACCATATATTTT.

This chain links TRBV5-1 with TRBJ1-2, with TRBD1 matching 7 bases. Germline CDR1 reads SGHRS; CDR2 reads YFSETQ. The ends lost 0 bases at V and 4 bases at J; junction bases unmatched: 6. The CDR3 has 15 residues. Here the CDR3 reads CASSLDYRGSYGYTF. Written as DNA, the CDR3 is TGCGCCAGCAGCTTGGATTACAGGGGTAGCTATGGCTACACCTTC.

V and J are TRBV4-1 and TRBJ1-5; no reliable D call. The germline V and J ends were trimmed by 1 base and 11 bases, with 9 bases remaining between them. The CDR3 extends over 12 amino acids. Per germline, CDR1 MGHRA and CDR2 YSYEKL. Here the CDR3 DNA reads TGCGCCAGCAGCCAAGGGTCCGGGGCCCAGCATTTT. Protein sequence: CASSQGSGAQHF.